Reported below is one T cell receptor (beta chain). The antigen is undetermined. The source of the sample is a study of cytomegalovirus exposure and HLA in healthy donors. Study-wide results and limits: Among the most significant clusters, several appeared linked to common viral pathogens in a later analysis.

PCR primers comprised 60 Vbeta and 13 Jbeta primers. TCRdb keeps only in-frame clones here, not all; method: immunoSEQ multiplex PCR. With around 200,000 clones in the sample, the ten largest clones hold about 0.79%. V was trimmed by 5 bases and J by 7 bases, leaving 14 bases between them. Germline V CDR1 and CDR2: SGHTA, FQGNSA. CDR3 length: 14 amino acids. The chain uses TRBV7-2 and TRBJ1-4, with D maybe TRBD1 (5 bases). This TCR was sampled from a woman aged 18-30 years in good health and CMV-seropositive. The specimen was PBMCs. The chain's CDR3 is CASSPVGGGEKLFF. The CDR3 coding sequence is TGTGCCAGCAGCCCAGTGGGGGGGGGTGAAAAACTGTTTTTT.